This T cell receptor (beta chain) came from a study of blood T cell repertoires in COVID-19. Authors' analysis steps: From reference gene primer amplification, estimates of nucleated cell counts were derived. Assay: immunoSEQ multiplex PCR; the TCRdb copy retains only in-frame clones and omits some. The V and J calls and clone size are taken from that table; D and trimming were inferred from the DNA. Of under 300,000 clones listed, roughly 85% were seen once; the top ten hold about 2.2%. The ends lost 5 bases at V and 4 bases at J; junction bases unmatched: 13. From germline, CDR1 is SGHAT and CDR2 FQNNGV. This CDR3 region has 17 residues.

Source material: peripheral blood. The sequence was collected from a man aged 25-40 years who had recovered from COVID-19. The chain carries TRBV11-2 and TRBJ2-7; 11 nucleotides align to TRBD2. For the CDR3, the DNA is TGTGCCAGCAGCCCCATAAAAACTAGCGGGGGCCTTTACGAGCAGTACTTC. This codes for CASSPIKTSGGLYEQYF.